Below, one T cell receptor beta chain is given with its context. Antigen: not known. The sample originates from a study of beta chain features in type 1 diabetes. Study observations and caveats: In every one of the four CD4+ subsets, TCRB CDR3s were moderately but significantly shorter in Type 1 diabetes patients.

TCRB transcripts that were expressed got sequenced, as all of the isolated RNA had been reverse transcribed. Profiled with immunoSEQ multiplex PCR; TCRdb holds only in-frame clones, not every one. The table lists some 160,000 clones, 6.5% to 10% of them singletons. Per the germline V gene, CDR1 is LNHDA and CDR2 is SQIVND (reference sequence). V lost 1 base, J lost 7 bases, and 7 bases lay in between. This CDR3 has 12 residues. The receptor's source is a woman aged 18-30 years with type 1 diabetes. The V and J genes are TRBV19 and TRBJ2-5, with a tentative D call TRBD2 (5 bases). Sequenced: central memory CD4+ T cells from blood. CDR3 in amino acids: CASSIVRGTQYF. CDR3 in DNA: TGTGCCAGTAGTATAGTTCGGGGGACCCAGTACTTC.